The following is a TCR beta chain sequence with its context. V trimming: 4 bases; J trimming: 7 bases; junction bases outside the gene matches: 9. The CDR3 contains 16 residues. Germline V gives CDR1 SGHTA, CDR2 FQGTGA. This specimen belongs to a study of cytomegalovirus exposure and HLA in healthy donors. The PCR employed 60 Vbeta primers together with 13 Jbeta primers. Produced via immunoSEQ multiplex PCR; TCRdb's table is partial and in-frame only. The sample consists of roughly 110,000 clones, 65% to 80% of them appearing once. This clonotype was obtained from a woman between 45 and 60 years old in good health and CMV-seropositive. J is TRBJ2-2 and V is TRBV7-3, with 10 bases fitting TRBD2. The sequenced material came from PBMCs. CDR3 amino acids: CASSWAAGGPDGELFF. For the CDR3, the DNA is TGTGCCAGCAGCTGGGCAGCGGGGGGGCCTGACGGGGAGCTGTTTTTT.